This T cell receptor (beta chain) stems from a study of regulatory T cells in long-lasting Graves disease. This clonotype was seen once. Its antigen is unknown. The germline V gene encodes CDR1 DFQATT and CDR2 SNEGSKA (reference sequence). Trimming cost V 2 bases and J 2 bases, with 12 bases left between them. CDR3 size: 15 residues. Time point noted: persistent/refractory GD, antithyroid drugs over 5 years with positive TRAb. Extracted RNA from PBMCs served as the source of the TCR library. The EDTA tubes were filled with 7.5 to 9 milliliters of drawn peripheral blood. Assembly of TCR beta libraries relied on iRepertoire HTBI primers together with Arm-PCR of CDR3 regions. Each CDR3 protein gets one entry after TCRdb re-called the multiplex PCR reads with MiXCR. The profile covers 600,000 to 850,000 distinct CDR3 sequences, with about 30% appearing a single time and 40% to 50% taken by the ten largest.

Whole-study results and caveats: Persistent disease preferred TRBV28, TRBJ1-2 and TRBJ2-5.

This TCR came from a female donor with Graves disease. Here the sequenced sample was peripheral blood mononuclear cells (PBMCs), taken when the disease was refractory, from a patient treated with antithyroid drugs. The chain employs TRBV20-1 and TRBJ2-2; D perhaps matches TRBD2 (5 bases). Here the CDR3 reads CSARLTRQNTGELFF. CDR3 DNA: TGCAGTGCTAGACTCACTAGACAAAACACCGGGGAGCTGTTTTTT.